This section outlines one TCR beta chain sequence together with its context. The data were obtained in a study of cytomegalovirus exposure and HLA in healthy donors. Primers included in the PCR were 60 Vbeta and 13 Jbeta primers. Method: immunoSEQ multiplex PCR; TCRdb's copy keeps in-frame clones and lacks some. The listing records about 64,000 clones. The V gene's germline CDR1 is SQVTM and CDR2 ANQGSEA. The CDR3 covers 13 residues. V lost 3 bases and J lost 10, with 18 bases in between. The TCR originated in a woman between 18 and 30 years old in good health and CMV-seronegative. This chain uses TRBV29-1 with TRBJ1-2; weak D call: TRBD1 (5 bases). Sequencing was performed on PBMCs. The chain's CDR3 is CSVDIGARGSYTF. The CDR3 DNA reads TGCAGCGTTGATATAGGGGCCAGAGGTTCCTACACCTTC.